This T cell receptor (beta chain) came from a study of molecular identifiers for immune sequencing clone quantification. Study information: Five portions were made in replicates from RNA of roughly 18,000 or 92,000 naive CD8 cells, and four underwent sequencing. General observations from the study: Clones above 20 RNA copies contained over 99% of effector molecules but under 1% of naive ones.

TCRdb passed the PCR reads through MiXCR, listing each CDR3 protein once. The sample has roughly 630,000 distinct CDR3 sequences, about 25% seen once; the top ten hold about 0.84%. For naive CD8 T cells, sorting used the CD8+CD4-CCR7+CD45RA+ phenotype. This clonotype was seen at least ten times. What it binds is unknown. Sequenced: naive CD8+ T cells from blood, with Jurkat cell RNA spiked in. Subset denoted: FACS-sorted CD8+CD4-CCR7+CD45RA+ naive T cells. The origin of this receptor is a human donor in good health. Some libraries in this study had Jurkat cell RNA spiked in.

Here the CDR3 reads CASSFFQGSYQETQYF. CDR3 bases: TGCGCCAGCAGCTTCTTTCAGGGGTCGTACCAAGAGACCCAGTACTTC. The rearrangement uses TRBV5-1 and TRBJ2-5; D is possibly TRBD1 (6 bases). Germline loops: CDR1 SGHRS, CDR2 YFSETQ. The CDR3 totals 16 residues. Trimming shortened V by 2 bases and J by 0 bases, and 14 bases separated the two germline ends.